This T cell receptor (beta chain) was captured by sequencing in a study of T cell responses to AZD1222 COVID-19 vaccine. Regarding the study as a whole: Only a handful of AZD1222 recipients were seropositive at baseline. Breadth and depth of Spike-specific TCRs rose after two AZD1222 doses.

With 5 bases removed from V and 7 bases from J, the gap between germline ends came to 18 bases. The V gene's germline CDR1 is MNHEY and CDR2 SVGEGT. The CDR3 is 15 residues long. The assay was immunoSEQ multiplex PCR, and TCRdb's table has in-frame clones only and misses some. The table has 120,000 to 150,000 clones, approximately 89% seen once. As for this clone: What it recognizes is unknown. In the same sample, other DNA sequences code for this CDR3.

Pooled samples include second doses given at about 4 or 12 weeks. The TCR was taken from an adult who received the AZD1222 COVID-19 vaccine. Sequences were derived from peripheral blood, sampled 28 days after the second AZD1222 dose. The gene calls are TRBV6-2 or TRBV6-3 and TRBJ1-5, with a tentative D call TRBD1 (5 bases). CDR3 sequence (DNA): TGTGCCAGCAGTCGGGGGATGGCAGGGCCACAGCCCCAGCATTTT. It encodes CASSRGMAGPQPQHF.